A single sample is the source of the 11 T cell receptor beta chains below, sequenced in a study of blood T cell repertoires in COVID-19. Clones were read by immunoSEQ multiplex PCR, and TCRdb kept only the in-frame ones, dropping some. The data show some 230,000 clones, with about 85% seen just once and more than 4.5% held by the top ten. Sequencing used peripheral blood. The receptor set was obtained from an older woman who had recovered from COVID-19.

The chain combines TRBV14 with TRBJ2-2; 9 bases line up with TRBD2. The CDR3 loop spans 16 amino acids. Germline V gene lookup returns CDR1 SGHDN and CDR2 FVKESK. The V gene end was trimmed by 5 bases and the J gene end by 4 bases; junction bases not matched to a gene: 8. The CDR3 DNA is TGTGCCAGCAGCTTAATAGCGGGGGCCTTCACCGGGGAGCTGTTTTTT. Its translation is CASSLIAGAFTGELFF.

This clone was observed at least ten times. CDR3 region: CASSALTGSHYGYTF. The CDR3 DNA reads as TGCGCCAGCAGCGCCCTGACGGGGTCCCACTATGGCTACACCTTC. This sequence joins TRBV5-1 and TRBJ1-2, with unresolved D. Germline assignment: CDR1 SGHRS and CDR2 YFSETQ. This CDR3 is 15 amino acids long. Trimming took 4 bases from V and 3 from J, leaving 16 bases between them.

This clone has ten or more counts. The V gene is TRBV5-6, the J gene TRBJ2-5, with 9 bases lining up with TRBD1. V was clipped by 3 bases and J by 1 base; unmatched bases: 1. The germline CDR1 and CDR2 sequences are SGHDT and YYEEEE. CDR3 size: 14 residues. CDR3 sequence reads: CASSSTGGQETQYF. As DNA, the CDR3 is TGTGCCAGCAGCTCGACAGGGGGCCAAGAGACCCAGTACTTC.

This clone was seen a handful of times. V usage is TRBV2 and J usage is TRBJ1-1; no firm D call. The ends were cut back, 4 bases at V and 7 bases at J, with 7 bases in the middle. Germline V gives CDR1 SNHLY, CDR2 FYNNEI. This CDR3 has 11 amino acids. This CDR3 is CASSAGYEAFF. The CDR3 nucleotides are TGTGCCAGCAGTGCGGGATATGAAGCTTTCTTT.

The V gene is TRBV7-2, the J gene TRBJ1-6; TRBD1 is a possible D gene (5 bases). This CDR3 is built from 15 residues. Trimming removed 4 bases from V and 11 bases from J, with 18 bases in between. The germline V gene encodes CDR1 SGHTA and CDR2 FQGNSA. CDR3 sequence reads: CASSSGTLRLAPLHF. The CDR3 DNA sequence: TGTGCCAGCAGCTCCGGGACTTTACGTCTTGCACCCCTCCACTTT.

This clone was detected a few times. The rearrangement links TRBV3-1 (or the pseudogene TRBV3-2) to TRBJ1-4, with 7 positions matching TRBD1. Losses at the gene ends were 5 bases for V and 3 bases for J; bases not matched to a gene: 6. CDR3 size: 15 residues. Germline CDR1 LGHDT, CDR2 YNNKEL (reference sequence). The CDR3 bases are TGTGCCAGCAGCGATTACAGGGGTGCTAATGAAAAACTGTTTTTT. Its translation is CASSDYRGANEKLFF.

The genes are TRBV2 and TRBJ2-1; 8 nucleotides agree with TRBD2. Trimming took 6 bases from V and 6 from J; bases not matched to a gene: 7. The germline V gene encodes CDR1 SNHLY and CDR2 FYNNEI. The CDR3 sequence is 14 residues long. The CDR3 sequence: CASRPGLGVNEQFF. Here the CDR3 DNA reads TGTGCCAGCAGGCCGGGACTAGGCGTCAATGAGCAGTTCTTC. Variable domain in full (rest from reference TRBV2 and TRBJ2-1): EPEVTQTPSHQVTQMGQEVILRCVPISNHLYFYWYRQILGQKVEFLVSFYNNEISEKSEIFDDQFSVERPDGSNFTLKIRSTKLEDSAMYFCASRPGLGVNEQFFGPGTRLTVL.

This clone was picked up a small number of times. This sample also contains other DNA sequences that code for the same CDR3. V gene TRBV9 combines with J gene TRBJ1-6, with D tentatively TRBD1 (5 bases). V was clipped by 0 bases and J by 0 bases, with 7 bases between them. The CDR3 totals 16 residues. Germline loops: CDR1 SGDLS, CDR2 YYNGEE. Here the CDR3 DNA reads TGTGCCAGCAGCGTAGGCCAGGGCTCCTATAATTCACCCCTCCACTTT. Encoded protein: CASSVGQGSYNSPLHF.

This chain uses TRBV9 with TRBJ2-7, with D tentatively TRBD2 (7 bases). This CDR3 is built from 15 residues. Between the trimmed V and J ends, which lost 2 bases and 2 bases, there was a span of 14 bases. CDR1 and CDR2 from the germline V gene are SGDLS and YYNGEE. The CDR3 sequence is CASSVRGDTAYEQYF. In DNA, the CDR3 is TGTGCCAGCAGCGTTCGGGGGGACACCGCCTACGAGCAGTACTTC.

The chain is built from TRBV28 and TRBJ2-7, with D unresolved. V lost 10 bases, J lost 2 bases, and 30 bases lay in between. Germline CDR1 MDHEN, CDR2 SYDVKM. This CDR3 has 18 residues. The CDR3: CATSLPSSRIPQPYEQYF. CDR3 nucleotide sequence: TGTGCCACCTCATTACCTAGTTCTCGGATTCCCCAACCCTACGAGCAGTACTTC. Looking up the rest from reference TRBV28 and TRBJ2-7 gives the full variable domain: DVKVTQSSRYLVKRTGEKVFLECVQDMDHENMFWYRQDPGLGLRLIYFSYDVKMKEKGDIPEGYSVSREKKERFSLILESASTNQTSMYLCATSLPSSRIPQPYEQYFGPGTRLTVT.

V usage is TRBV5-5 and J usage is TRBJ2-1; a weak D match, TRBD2 (5 bases). V lost 4 bases and J lost 5, with 10 bases in between. Germline CDR1 SGHKS, CDR2 YYEKEE (reference sequence). The CDR3 is made up of 13 amino acids. CDR3: CASSPTTNNEQFF. For the CDR3, the DNA is TGTGCCAGCAGCCCGACTACCAACAATGAGCAGTTCTTC.